The clone carrying this T cell receptor beta chain was picked up one time. The data stem from a study of blood T cell repertoires in COVID-19. As handled by the study authors: For nucleated cells, counts were estimated from reference gene primer amplification. Clones were read by immunoSEQ multiplex PCR, and TCRdb kept only the in-frame ones, dropping some. That table gives V, J and clone size, and the DNA gave D and trimming. The sample yields roughly 200,000 clones, about 83% seen once. The sequenced sample was peripheral blood. This TCR was sampled from a woman under 30 who had recovered from COVID-19.

CDR3 loop: CASARGLNEKLFF. The CDR3, as DNA: TGTGCCAGCGCCAGGGGGCTTAATGAAAAACTGTTTTTT. The gene calls are TRBV2 and TRBJ1-4; 8 bases line up with TRBD1. The CDR3 totals 13 residues. Unmatched junction bases numbered 3, after V lost 8 bases and J lost 4 bases. CDR1 is SNHLY and CDR2 is FYNNEI in the germline V gene.